These 16 T cell receptor beta chains were all obtained from the same sample, sequenced in a study of PD-L1 blockade in urothelial cancer. TCRdb keeps only in-frame clones here, not all; method: immunoSEQ multiplex PCR. This table holds about 37,000 clones, 70% to 85% found once. Sequences were derived from PBMCs, sampled around atezolizumab (anti-PD-L1) treatment. The source is a man in his sixties with urothelial cancer.

This chain joins TRBV10-3 and TRBJ2-2; a weak D match, TRBD1 (5 bases). The germline V gene encodes CDR1 ENHRY and CDR2 SYGVKD. This CDR3 region has 16 residues. The ends were cut back, 3 bases at V and 6 bases at J, with 17 bases in the middle. The CDR3 reads CAISETGTELPGELFF. CDR3 bases: TGTGCCATCAGTGAAACAGGCACCGAACTCCCCGGGGAGCTGTTTTTT.

The chain couples TRBV30 to TRBJ2-6, with D perhaps TRBD2 (5 bases). The CDR3 extends over 13 amino acids. Between the trimmed V and J ends, which lost 4 bases and 4 bases, there was a span of 8 bases. Germline V gene data show CDR1 as GTSNPN and CDR2 as SVGIG (reference sequence). This CDR3 is CAWNPGGANVLTF. The CDR3 bases are TGTGCCTGGAACCCGGGAGGGGCCAACGTCCTGACTTTC.

This rearrangement joins TRBV11-1 to TRBJ2-3; tentatively, D is TRBD2 (5 bases). V was shortened by 5 bases and J by 1 base, with 13 bases between the two germline ends. This CDR3 comprises 15 residues. Germline CDR1 and CDR2: SGHAT and FQDESV (reference sequence). This CDR3 reads CASSPRVGGTDTQYF. The CDR3 DNA sequence: TGTGCCAGCAGCCCCCGGGTGGGAGGCACAGATACGCAGTATTTT.

CDR3 residues: CASSLGQLNEKLFF. The CDR3 region has the DNA TGTGCCAGCAGCCTAGGACAGCTTAATGAAAAACTGTTTTTT. The rearrangement links TRBV2 to TRBJ1-4; D is possibly TRBD1 (6 bases). This CDR3 is built from 14 residues. Trimming stripped 6 bases from V and 4 bases from J, with 12 bases between. Germline V gene data show CDR1 as SNHLY and CDR2 as FYNNEI.

There are a few counts of this clone. This chain joins TRBV14 and TRBJ2-7; 11 bases match TRBD1. CDR3 length: 14 residues. The germline V gene encodes CDR1 SGHDN and CDR2 FVKESK. The J segment lost 5 bases and the V segment lost 4 bases, leaving 4 bases of the junction unmatched. The CDR3, as DNA: TGTGCCAGCAGCCTCGGACAGGGGGCCCACGAGCAGTACTTC. Its translation is CASSLGQGAHEQYF.

V gene TRBV27 combines with J gene TRBJ1-2; 11 bases fit TRBD1. CDR1 MNHEY and CDR2 SMNVEV come from the germline V gene (reference sequence). The CDR3 runs to 17 residues. The trim removed 6 bases at V and 5 bases at J, leaving 14 bases unmatched. The CDR3 DNA is TGTGCCAGCAGCAGAACCCGGACAGGGGGCGCGTTATATGGCTACACCTTC. It is translated as CASSRTRTGGALYGYTF.

Only a few counts were recorded for this clone. The chain combines TRBV28 with TRBJ2-2; a weak D match, TRBD1 (5 bases). The CDR3 totals 14 residues. Germline values: CDR1 MDHEN, CDR2 SYDVKM. V was clipped by 6 bases and J by 1 base, with 9 bases between them. CDR3 bases: TGTGCCAGCAGCCCAGGGTTGAACACCGGGGAGCTGTTTTTT. Translated: CASSPGLNTGELFF.

This chain uses TRBV11-2 with TRBJ1-1; the D gene is possibly TRBD1 (6 bases). Germline assignment: CDR1 SGHAT and CDR2 FQNNGV. This CDR3 contains 15 residues. With 5 bases removed from V and 0 bases from J, the gap between germline ends came to 13 bases. CDR3 nucleotide sequence: TGTGCCAGCAGCCCCCCAGGACAGTTGAACACTGAAGCTTTCTTT. Protein: CASSPPGQLNTEAFF.

This chain connects TRBV7-5 to TRBJ2-5; the DNA was not compared with TRBD2, the D call given in the table. TRBV7-5 is an annotated pseudogene. The CDR3 loop spans 13 amino acids. The DNA of the CDR3 is TGTGCCAGAAGCTTTGGGGGGAAAGAGACCCAGTACTTC. Translation: CARSFGGKETQYF.

The V call is TRBV28, the J call TRBJ2-1; D might be TRBD2 (5 bases). V gave up 2 bases and J gave up 2 bases, with 13 bases separating them. This CDR3 contains 16 residues. Per germline, CDR1 MDHEN and CDR2 SYDVKM. The CDR3 DNA reads TGTGCCAGCAGTTTAGTCCCCGACGGGACCTACAATGAGCAGTTCTTC. Translating gives CASSLVPDGTYNEQFF.

This chain uses TRBV7-9 with TRBJ2-1; TRBD2 aligns across 7 bases. Germline CDR1 is SEHNR and CDR2 is FQNEAQ (reference sequence). Trimming removed 5 bases from V and 9 bases from J; junction bases left unmatched: 16. This CDR3 spans 16 amino acids. CDR3 protein: CASSPHLGLDPIEQFF. The CDR3 nucleotides read TGTGCCAGCAGCCCTCACCTCGGACTAGACCCTATTGAGCAGTTCTTC.

The V gene is TRBV5-1, the J gene TRBJ2-5, with 7 positions matching TRBD1. The CDR3 spans 14 residues. Germline trimming cut 3 bases from V and 4 bases from J; bases unmatched to any gene: 6. CDR1 SGHRS and CDR2 YFSETQ come from the germline V gene. This chain's CDR3 is CASSSRGQGETQYF. CDR3 sequence (DNA): TGCGCCAGCAGCTCAAGGGGGCAGGGAGAGACCCAGTACTTC.

The gene calls are TRBV10-3 and TRBJ2-3, with 7 positions matching TRBD1. Unmatched junction bases numbered 0, after V lost 6 bases and J lost 0 bases. Germline CDR1 is ENHRY and CDR2 is SYGVKD. The length of the CDR3 is 13 residues. As DNA, the CDR3 is TGTGCCATCAGGACAGGGAGCACAGATACGCAGTATTTT. It yields the protein CAIRTGSTDTQYF.

V usage is TRBV2 and J usage is TRBJ2-6; 9 nucleotides line up with TRBD1. This CDR3 is built from 16 residues. Germline CDR1 is SNHLY and CDR2 is FYNNEI. The V gene end was trimmed by 5 bases and the J gene end by 1 base; junction bases not matched to a gene: 3. As DNA, the CDR3 is TGTGCCAGCAGTTCCGGGACAGGGTCTGGGGCCAACGTCCTGACTTTC. Translating it yields CASSSGTGSGANVLTF.

This clone was seen only a few times. V is TRBV6-1 and J is TRBJ2-7, with a tentative D call TRBD1 (6 bases). Germline V lookup: CDR1 MNHNS, CDR2 SASEGT. This CDR3 contains 14 residues. The V and J ends lost 2 bases and 2 bases respectively, with 10 bases between them. CDR3 bases: TGTGCCAGCAGTGAATCGGCAGGGGCCTACGAGCAGTACTTC. Protein sequence: CASSESAGAYEQYF.

The chain employs TRBV5-6 and TRBJ1-4, with 8 bases lining up with TRBD1. Looked up from germline, CDR1 is SGHDT and CDR2 is YYEEEE. The junction had 4 bases not matched to a gene; V was cut back by 1 base and J by 5 bases. The CDR3 extends over 15 amino acids. CDR3 amino acids: CASSLIAGGNEKLFF. CDR3 nucleotide sequence: TGTGCCAGCAGCTTGATAGCAGGGGGCAATGAAAAACTGTTTTTT.